The rows below give T cell receptor beta chains drawn from one sample of a study of T cell responses to AZD1222 COVID-19 vaccine. The assay was immunoSEQ multiplex PCR, and TCRdb's table has in-frame clones only and misses some. Among 100,000 to 150,000 clones listed, 88% were seen once. Sequenced here: peripheral blood, sampled on day 0 of AZD1222 vaccination. The receptor source for this set is an adult in good health. Both conserved end residues are part of each CDR3.

CDR3,V,J
CASRQGAQTEAFF,TRBV5-1,TRBJ1-1
CASSPTGYNSPLHF,TRBV11-2,TRBJ1-6
CASSIAAENYGYTF,TRBV19,TRBJ1-2
CASSQDQTESDQPQHF,TRBV4-1,TRBJ1-5
CASSLRDRIGYEQYF,TRBV5-5,TRBJ2-7
CASSSNFGQPGDTQYF,TRBV7-2,TRBJ2-3
CASSLAGGTDTQYF,TRBV5-1,TRBJ2-3
CASSTEGASGRTTNTGELFF,TRBV9,TRBJ2-2
CASSLAGESPLHF,TRBV12-3/TRBV12-4,TRBJ1-6
CASSLRGPGKLFF,TRBV12-3/TRBV12-4,TRBJ1-4
CASSLVARVSGANVLTF,TRBV11-2,TRBJ2-6
CASRTGNKGGRSTEAFF,TRBV2,TRBJ1-1
CASSLDAGGPSEQFF,TRBV7-2,TRBJ2-1
CASSPTSGTYNEQFF,TRBV27,TRBJ2-1
CASSQEGSGAAYNEQFF,TRBV4-1,TRBJ2-1
CASSLIREGGTQYF,TRBV5-4,TRBJ2-5
CASSLDGQRAYEQYF,TRBV11-3,TRBJ2-7
CASSARRTGNTGELFF,TRBV19,TRBJ2-2
CASSSGNDGNTIYF,TRBV11-2,TRBJ1-3
CAWSVQGVSTDTQYF,TRBV30,TRBJ2-3
CASSFGSGYQPQHF,TRBV28,TRBJ1-5
CASTGMVGRNQPQHF,TRBV19,TRBJ1-5
CASGLQGAFTGELFF,TRBV12-5,TRBJ2-2
CASSTGLGGYEQYF,TRBV13,TRBJ2-7
CAGSGTDNEQFF,TRBV10-3,TRBJ2-1
CASSEGQGFTEAFF,TRBV6-4,TRBJ1-1
CASKPLQGNTEAFF,TRBV5-1,TRBJ1-1
CASSIGTGVRQPQHF,TRBV18,TRBJ1-5
CASSLAPGQGLNTGELFF,TRBV5-1,TRBJ2-2
CAASGGNTEAFF,TRBV24-1,TRBJ1-1
CASSLTGAYGYTF,TRBV12-3/TRBV12-4,TRBJ1-2
CASSIRDRGNNSPLHF,TRBV9,TRBJ1-6
CASSASSLVRETQYF,TRBV2,TRBJ2-5
CASSPTSGGYEQYF,TRBV18,TRBJ2-7
CASRSRVFRTNTGELFF,TRBV21-1,TRBJ2-2
CASSSGEGPTEAFF,TRBV28,TRBJ1-1
CASSSGQSPNPLHF,TRBV5-1,TRBJ1-6
CASSRRLKDRPMNTEAFF,TRBV13,TRBJ1-1
CASSPQGKDQPQHF,TRBV6-6,TRBJ1-5
CASSDGQGRTFGYTF,TRBV2,TRBJ1-2
CASSQGGLAVAHEQFF,TRBV4-1,TRBJ2-1
CASSGGQGLNTEAFF,TRBV5-4,TRBJ1-1
CASSLGRRAGGGSNGYTF,TRBV7-9,TRBJ1-2
CASSFGSQPGNQPQHF,TRBV28,TRBJ1-5
CASSLAGLQETQYF,TRBV7-9,TRBJ2-5
CASSYSRTATNEKLFF,TRBV6-2/TRBV6-3,TRBJ1-4
CASSLEGRDYGYTF,TRBV7-2,TRBJ1-2
CASRQGVSDTGELFF,TRBV3-1/TRBV3-2,TRBJ2-2
CASSNDPGANVLTF,TRBV5-1,TRBJ2-6
CASSLVRSGSTDTQYF,TRBV13,TRBJ2-3
CASSEGGQGDGYTF,TRBV6-1,TRBJ1-2
CASSTLASSGNTIYF,TRBV19,TRBJ1-3
CASSKDTGASTDTQYF,TRBV21-1,TRBJ2-3
CASSRLAPLGTDTQYF,TRBV6-2/TRBV6-3,TRBJ2-3
CASSLYGAGNNSPLHF,TRBV7-3,TRBJ1-6
CASSEVVDTEQFF,TRBV6-1,TRBJ2-1
CASSLDRRQPQHF,TRBV27,TRBJ1-5